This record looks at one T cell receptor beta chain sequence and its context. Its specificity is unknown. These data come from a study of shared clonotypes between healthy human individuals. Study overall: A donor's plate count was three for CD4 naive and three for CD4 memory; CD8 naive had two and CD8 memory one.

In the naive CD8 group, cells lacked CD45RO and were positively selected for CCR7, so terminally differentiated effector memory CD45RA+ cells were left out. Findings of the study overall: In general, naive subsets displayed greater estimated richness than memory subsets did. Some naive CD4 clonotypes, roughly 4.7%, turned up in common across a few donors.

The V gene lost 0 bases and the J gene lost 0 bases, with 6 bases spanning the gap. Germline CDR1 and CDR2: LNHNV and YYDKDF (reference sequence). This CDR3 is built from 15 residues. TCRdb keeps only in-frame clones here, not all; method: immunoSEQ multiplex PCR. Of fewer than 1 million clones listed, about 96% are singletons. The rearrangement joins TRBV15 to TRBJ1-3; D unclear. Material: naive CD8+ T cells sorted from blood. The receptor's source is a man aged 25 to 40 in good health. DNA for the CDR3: TGTGCCACCAGCAGAGATCTCGGCTCTGGAAACACCATATATTTT. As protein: CATSRDLGSGNTIYF.